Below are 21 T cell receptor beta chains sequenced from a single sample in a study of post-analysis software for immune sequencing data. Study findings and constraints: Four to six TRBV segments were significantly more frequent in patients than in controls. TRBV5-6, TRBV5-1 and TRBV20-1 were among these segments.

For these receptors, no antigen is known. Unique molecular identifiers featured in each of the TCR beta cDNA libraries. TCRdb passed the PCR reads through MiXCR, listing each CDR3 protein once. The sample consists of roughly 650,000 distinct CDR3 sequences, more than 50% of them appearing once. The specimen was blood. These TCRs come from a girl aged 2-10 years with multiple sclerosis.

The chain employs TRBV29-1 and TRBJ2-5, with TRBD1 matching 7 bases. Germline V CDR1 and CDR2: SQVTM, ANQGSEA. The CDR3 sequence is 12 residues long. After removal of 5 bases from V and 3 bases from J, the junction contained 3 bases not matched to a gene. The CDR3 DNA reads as TGCAGCGTTCCCGACAGGGAAGAGACCCAGTACTTC. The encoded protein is CSVPDREETQYF.

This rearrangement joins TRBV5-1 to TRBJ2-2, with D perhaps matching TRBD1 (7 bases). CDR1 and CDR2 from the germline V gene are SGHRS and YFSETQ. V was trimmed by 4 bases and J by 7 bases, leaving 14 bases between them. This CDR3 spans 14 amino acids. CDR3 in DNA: TGCGCCAGCAGCCCTCAGGGGGGCCTCGGGGAGCTGTTTTTT. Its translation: CASSPQGGLGELFF. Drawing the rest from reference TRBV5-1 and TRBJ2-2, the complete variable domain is KAGVTQTPRYLIKTRGQQVTLSCSPISGHRSVSWYQQTPGQGLQFLFEYFSETQRNKGNFPGRFSGRQFSNSRSEMNVSTLELGDSALYLCASSPQGGLGELFFGEGSRLTVL.

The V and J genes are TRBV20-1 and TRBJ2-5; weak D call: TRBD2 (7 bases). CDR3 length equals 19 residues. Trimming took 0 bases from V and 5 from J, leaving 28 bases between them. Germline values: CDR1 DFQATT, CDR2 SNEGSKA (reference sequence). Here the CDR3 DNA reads TGCAGTGCTAGAGAGAGACCCCTGTTTGTGGCGGGGGCGGTGGAGACCCAGTACTTC. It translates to CSARERPLFVAGAVETQYF.

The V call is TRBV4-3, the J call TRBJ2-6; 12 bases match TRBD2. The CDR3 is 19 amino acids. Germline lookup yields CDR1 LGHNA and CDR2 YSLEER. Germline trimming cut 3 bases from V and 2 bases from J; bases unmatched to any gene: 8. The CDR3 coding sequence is TGCGCCAGCAGCCATCAGCTACGACTAGCGGGGGCTGGGGCCAACGTCCTGACTTTC. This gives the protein CASSHQLRLAGAGANVLTF.

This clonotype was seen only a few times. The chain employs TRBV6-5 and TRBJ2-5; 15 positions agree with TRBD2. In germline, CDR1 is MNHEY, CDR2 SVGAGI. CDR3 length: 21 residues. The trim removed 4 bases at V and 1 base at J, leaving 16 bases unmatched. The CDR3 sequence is CASSFFNPGTSGRRGQETQYF. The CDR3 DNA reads TGTGCCAGCAGTTTCTTTAACCCCGGGACTAGCGGGAGGAGGGGCCAAGAGACCCAGTACTTC.

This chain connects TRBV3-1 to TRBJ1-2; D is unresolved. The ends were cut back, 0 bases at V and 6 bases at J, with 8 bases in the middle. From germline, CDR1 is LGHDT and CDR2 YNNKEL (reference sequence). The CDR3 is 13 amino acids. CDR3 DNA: TGTGCCAGCAGCCAAGATGAGGGCCATGGCTACACCTTC. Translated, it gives CASSQDEGHGYTF.

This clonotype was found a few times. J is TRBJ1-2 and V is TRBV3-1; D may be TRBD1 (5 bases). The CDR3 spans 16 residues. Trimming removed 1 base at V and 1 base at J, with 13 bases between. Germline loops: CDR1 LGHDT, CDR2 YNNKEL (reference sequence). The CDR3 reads CASSQGGVGLNYGYTF. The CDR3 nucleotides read TGTGCCAGCAGCCAAGGGGGGGTCGGACTTAACTATGGCTACACCTTC.

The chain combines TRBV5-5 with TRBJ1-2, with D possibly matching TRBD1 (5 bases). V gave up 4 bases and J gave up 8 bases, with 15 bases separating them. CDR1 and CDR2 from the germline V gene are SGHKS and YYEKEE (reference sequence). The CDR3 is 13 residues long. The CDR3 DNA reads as TGTGCCAGCAGCGGCGGGGTATGGGACGGCTACACCTTC. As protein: CASSGGVWDGYTF.

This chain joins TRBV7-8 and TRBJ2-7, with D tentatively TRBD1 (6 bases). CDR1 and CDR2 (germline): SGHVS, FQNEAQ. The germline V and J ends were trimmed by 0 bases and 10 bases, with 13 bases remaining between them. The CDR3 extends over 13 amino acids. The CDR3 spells CASSLASQGQQYF. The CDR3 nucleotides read TGTGCCAGCAGCTTAGCCTCGCAGGGGCAACAGTACTTC.

CDR3 nucleotides: TGTGCCAGCTCCCATGGGGGCCCCCAAGAGACCCAGTACTTC. As protein: CASSHGGPQETQYF. This chain joins TRBV12-3 or TRBV12-4 and TRBJ2-5, with D possibly TRBD1 on 6 matching bases. This CDR3 is 14 amino acids long. Between the trimmed V and J ends, which lost 8 bases and 1 base, there was a span of 14 bases.

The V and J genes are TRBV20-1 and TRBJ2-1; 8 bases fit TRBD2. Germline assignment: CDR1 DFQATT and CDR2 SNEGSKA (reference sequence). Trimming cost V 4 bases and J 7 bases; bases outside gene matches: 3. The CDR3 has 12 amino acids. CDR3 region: CSATGGGNEQFF. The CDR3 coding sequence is TGCAGTGCTACTGGCGGGGGGAATGAGCAGTTCTTC.

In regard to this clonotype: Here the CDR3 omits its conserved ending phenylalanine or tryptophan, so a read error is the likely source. For the CDR3, the DNA is TGTGCCAGCAGTCCAGAAGTCTGGGGCAATCAGCCCCAGCATGTT. Amino acid sequence: CASSPEVWGNQPQHV. J is TRBJ1-5 and V is TRBV28; unclear D gene. The CDR3 spans 15 residues. V shed 5 bases and J shed 2 bases, with 13 bases lying between them. Per germline, CDR1 MDHEN and CDR2 SYDVKM.

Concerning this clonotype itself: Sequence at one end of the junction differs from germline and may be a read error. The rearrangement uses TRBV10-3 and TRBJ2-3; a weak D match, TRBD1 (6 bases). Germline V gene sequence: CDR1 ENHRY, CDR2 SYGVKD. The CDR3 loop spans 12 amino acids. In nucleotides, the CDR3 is TGTGCCATCAGTGATAGGACAGATACGCGGTATTTT. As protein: CAISDRTDTRYF.

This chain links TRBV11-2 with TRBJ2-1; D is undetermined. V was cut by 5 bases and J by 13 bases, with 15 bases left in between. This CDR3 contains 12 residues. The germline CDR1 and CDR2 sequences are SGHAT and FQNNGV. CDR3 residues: CASSRNSRLQFF. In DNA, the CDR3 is TGTGCCAGCAGCCGGAACAGCCGTCTCCAGTTCTTC.

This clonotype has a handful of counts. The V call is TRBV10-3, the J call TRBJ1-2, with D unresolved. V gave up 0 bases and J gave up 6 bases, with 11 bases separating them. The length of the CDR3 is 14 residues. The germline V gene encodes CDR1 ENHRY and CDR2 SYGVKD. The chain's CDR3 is CAISESSREHGYTF. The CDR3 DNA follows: TGTGCCATCAGTGAGTCGTCTAGGGAGCATGGCTACACCTTC.

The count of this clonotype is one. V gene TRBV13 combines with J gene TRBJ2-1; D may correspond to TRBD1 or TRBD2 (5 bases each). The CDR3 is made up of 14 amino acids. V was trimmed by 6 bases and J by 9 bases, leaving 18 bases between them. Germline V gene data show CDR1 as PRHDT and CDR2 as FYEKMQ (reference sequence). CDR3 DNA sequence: TGTGCCAGCAGGATCTCCCTAGGGGCGGGTGAGCAGTTCTTC. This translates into CASRISLGAGEQFF.

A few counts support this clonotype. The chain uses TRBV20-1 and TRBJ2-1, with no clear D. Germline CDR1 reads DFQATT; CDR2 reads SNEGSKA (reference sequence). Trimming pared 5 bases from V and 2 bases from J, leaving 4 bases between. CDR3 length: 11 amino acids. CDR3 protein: CSARAYNEQFF. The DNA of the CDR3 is TGCAGTGCTCGGGCCTACAATGAGCAGTTCTTC.

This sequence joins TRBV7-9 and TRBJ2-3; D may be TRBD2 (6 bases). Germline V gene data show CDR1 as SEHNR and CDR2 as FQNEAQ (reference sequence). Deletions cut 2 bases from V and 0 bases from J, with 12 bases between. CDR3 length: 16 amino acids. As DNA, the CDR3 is TGTGCCAGCAGCTTAAGACGGGCGGGGAGCACAGATACGCAGTATTTT. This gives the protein CASSLRRAGSTDTQYF.

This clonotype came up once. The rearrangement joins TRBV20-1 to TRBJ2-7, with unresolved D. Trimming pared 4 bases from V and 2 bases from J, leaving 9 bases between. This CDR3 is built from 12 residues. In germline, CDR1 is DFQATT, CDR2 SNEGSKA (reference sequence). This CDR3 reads CSAKVGAYEQYF. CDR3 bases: TGCAGTGCTAAGGTTGGCGCCTACGAGCAGTACTTC.

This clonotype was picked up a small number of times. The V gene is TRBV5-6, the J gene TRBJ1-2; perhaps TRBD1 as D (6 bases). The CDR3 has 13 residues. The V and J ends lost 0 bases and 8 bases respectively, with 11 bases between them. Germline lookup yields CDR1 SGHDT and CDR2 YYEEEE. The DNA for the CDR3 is TGTGCCAGCAGCTTGGCCTCAGGGGACGGCTACACCTTC. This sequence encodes CASSLASGDGYTF.

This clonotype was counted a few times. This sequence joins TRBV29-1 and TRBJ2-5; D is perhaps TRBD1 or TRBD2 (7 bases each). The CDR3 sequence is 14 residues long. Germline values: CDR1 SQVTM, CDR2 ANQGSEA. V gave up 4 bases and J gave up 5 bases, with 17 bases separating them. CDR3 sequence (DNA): TGCAGCGTTGTGGATCCAGGGGGGGGGGAGACCCAGTACTTC. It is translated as CSVVDPGGGETQYF.